Listed below are T cell receptor beta chains from one sample, sequenced in a study of blood T cell repertoires in COVID-19. TCRdb's table, derived via immunoSEQ multiplex PCR, lists solely in-frame clones and lacks some. The sample has around 250,000 clones, about four fifths seen once; the top ten hold roughly 2%. The source material was peripheral blood. Every receptor here comes from a man under 40 who had recovered from COVID-19. The CDR3 runs from the conserved cysteine through the conserved F or W. Fields, in order: CDR3 protein, CDR3 DNA, D gene, clone size, J gene, V gene. A D gene is named only where the DNA matches it firmly. Size values are once, few and many counts, or a class for expanded clones, and some rows have none.

CDR3aa: CASQLAGDYNEQFF
CDR3nt: TGTGCCAGCCAACTAGCGGGGGACTACAATGAGCAGTTCTTC
d_gene: TRBD2
abundance: -
j_gene: TRBJ2-1
v_gene: TRBV11-2

CDR3aa: CARSAPYGSFGTVSQYF
CDR3nt: TGTGCCAGAAGCGCGCCCTATGGTAGTTTCGGAACAGTATCCCAGTACTTC
d_gene: -
abundance: -
j_gene: TRBJ2-5
v_gene: TRBV5-3

CDR3aa: CASSHPLNTEAFF
CDR3nt: TGCGCCAGCAGCCATCCTCTGAACACTGAAGCTTTCTTT
d_gene: -
abundance: many
j_gene: TRBJ1-1
v_gene: TRBV4-1

CDR3aa: CASSPSTGERETQYF
CDR3nt: TGTGCCAGCTCACCATCAACAGGGGAACGGGAGACCCAGTACTTC
d_gene: TRBD1
abundance: -
j_gene: TRBJ2-5
v_gene: TRBV18

CDR3aa: CASSFGTGAFTEAFF
CDR3nt: TGTGCCAGCAGCTTTGGGACAGGGGCGTTCACTGAAGCTTTCTTT
d_gene: TRBD1
abundance: -
j_gene: TRBJ1-1
v_gene: TRBV7-6

CDR3aa: CAISESGAVGQNF
CDR3nt: TGTGCCATCAGTGAGTCGGGCGCCGTGGGGCAGAACTTT
d_gene: -
abundance: -
j_gene: TRBJ1-6
v_gene: TRBV10-3

CDR3aa: CASSLAGGNTGELFF
CDR3nt: TGTGCCAGCAGCTTGGCTGGCGGGAACACCGGGGAGCTGTTTTTT
d_gene: -
abundance: few
j_gene: TRBJ2-2
v_gene: TRBV5-4

CDR3aa: CASSFSPPWSSTGELFF
CDR3nt: TGCGCCAGCAGCTTTTCCCCGCCTTGGAGTTCGACCGGGGAGCTGTTTTTT
d_gene: -
abundance: -
j_gene: TRBJ2-2
v_gene: TRBV5-1

CDR3aa: CASSLGGKSDTEAFF
CDR3nt: TGCGCCAGCAGCTTGGGAGGAAAGTCCGACACTGAAGCTTTCTTT
d_gene: -
abundance: -
j_gene: TRBJ1-1
v_gene: TRBV5-1

CDR3aa: CASSPTMETDYGYTF
CDR3nt: TGTGCCAGCTCACCAACGATGGAGACGGACTATGGCTACACCTTC
d_gene: -
abundance: -
j_gene: TRBJ1-2
v_gene: TRBV18

CDR3aa: CASSLGPGNEKLFF
CDR3nt: TGTGCCAGCAGCCTCGGCCCGGGGAATGAAAAACTGTTTTTT
d_gene: -
abundance: -
j_gene: TRBJ1-4
v_gene: TRBV5-5

CDR3aa: CASRQDNSPLHF
CDR3nt: TGTGCCAGCAGACAGGACAATTCACCCCTCCACTTT
d_gene: -
abundance: -
j_gene: TRBJ1-6
v_gene: TRBV2

CDR3aa: CASSPLTSERETQYF
CDR3nt: TGTGCCAGCAGTCCCCTGACTAGCGAGAGGGAGACCCAGTACTTC
d_gene: TRBD2
abundance: -
j_gene: TRBJ2-5
v_gene: TRBV6-5

CDR3aa: CASSFPGLDYGYTF
CDR3nt: TGTGCCAGCAGTTTTCCAGGGTTGGACTATGGCTACACCTTC
d_gene: -
abundance: once
j_gene: TRBJ1-2
v_gene: TRBV28

CDR3aa: CASSYDRAGANVLTF
CDR3nt: TGTGCCAGCAGTTACGACAGGGCTGGGGCCAACGTCCTGACTTTC
d_gene: TRBD1
abundance: -
j_gene: TRBJ2-6
v_gene: TRBV6-2/TRBV6-3

CDR3aa: CASSPGTGLRPQHF
CDR3nt: TGTGCCAGCAGCCCCGGGACAGGGCTTAGGCCCCAGCATTTT
d_gene: TRBD1
abundance: -
j_gene: TRBJ1-5
v_gene: TRBV2

CDR3aa: CASSDRGRTSPLHF
CDR3nt: TGTGCCAGCAGTGACAGGGGTCGAACGTCACCCCTCCACTTT
d_gene: -
abundance: few
j_gene: TRBJ1-6
v_gene: TRBV2

CDR3aa: CASSYSIRGAKETQYF
CDR3nt: TGTGCCAGCAGTTACTCGATCCGGGGAGCCAAAGAGACCCAGTACTTC
d_gene: -
abundance: -
j_gene: TRBJ2-5
v_gene: TRBV6-2/TRBV6-3

CDR3aa: CASSLLGEGGDTQYF
CDR3nt: TGTGCCAGCAGCTTACTGGGGGAAGGGGGAGATACGCAGTATTTT
d_gene: -
abundance: -
j_gene: TRBJ2-3
v_gene: TRBV7-6

CDR3aa: CASSLDMTEPFMYF
CDR3nt: TGTGCCAGCAGCTTAGATATGACGGAGCCCTTCATGTATTTT
d_gene: -
abundance: few
j_gene: TRBJ2-3
v_gene: TRBV7-2

CDR3aa: CASSSSPSGYNEQFF
CDR3nt: TGTGCCAGCAGTTCCTCACCTAGCGGGTACAATGAGCAGTTCTTC
d_gene: TRBD2
abundance: -
j_gene: TRBJ2-1
v_gene: TRBV6-5

CDR3aa: CASSVRRSGATDTQYF
CDR3nt: TGTGCCAGCAGCGTACGTCGTAGCGGGGCCACAGATACGCAGTATTTT
d_gene: TRBD2
abundance: -
j_gene: TRBJ2-3
v_gene: TRBV7-9

CDR3aa: CASSLPSGGERETQYF
CDR3nt: TGTGCCAGCAGTTTACCGAGCGGGGGGGAGAGAGAGACCCAGTACTTC
d_gene: TRBD2
abundance: -
j_gene: TRBJ2-5
v_gene: TRBV28

CDR3aa: CSASNRVGTEAFF
CDR3nt: TGCAGTGCTAGTAACAGGGTCGGCACTGAAGCTTTCTTT
d_gene: -
abundance: -
j_gene: TRBJ1-1
v_gene: TRBV20-1

CDR3aa: CASSQDRLAGESQYF
CDR3nt: TGCGCCAGCAGCCAAGATCGTCTAGCGGGGGAGAGTCAGTACTTC
d_gene: TRBD2
abundance: many
j_gene: TRBJ2-4
v_gene: TRBV4-1

CDR3aa: CASGPGQYNEQFF
CDR3nt: TGTGCCAGCGGACCGGGACAGTACAATGAGCAGTTCTTC
d_gene: TRBD1
abundance: -
j_gene: TRBJ2-1
v_gene: TRBV9

CDR3aa: CASSLPAGPASAYNEQFF
CDR3nt: TGTGCCAGCAGCTTGCCCGCAGGCCCGGCTAGCGCCTACAATGAGCAGTTCTTC
d_gene: -
abundance: -
j_gene: TRBJ2-1
v_gene: TRBV11-2

CDR3aa: CASSASGYSYNSPLHF
CDR3nt: TGTGCCAGCAGCGCCTCCGGTTACTCCTATAATTCACCCCTCCACTTT
d_gene: -
abundance: -
j_gene: TRBJ1-6
v_gene: TRBV11-2

CDR3aa: CASSTTGIGYGYTF
CDR3nt: TGTGCCAGCAGCACCACAGGGATAGGATATGGCTACACCTTC
d_gene: -
abundance: -
j_gene: TRBJ1-2
v_gene: TRBV5-4